This T cell receptor (beta chain) was recovered during a study of identical twins listed by TCRdb under 2016. A note on the overall study: To test whether fetal clonotypes persist, this study deep-sequenced TCR alpha and beta repertoires from monozygotic twins, from unrelated adults of various ages, and from cord blood. To rule out contamination, replicate twin experiments were performed at different times with different library preparation protocols.

This clonotype was counted between two and nine times. Its antigen target is currently unknown. No much larger clonotype is one base removed from it; base qualities were not supplied. Library method: 5' RACE. Sequenced on an Illumina HiSeq 2000. Template switching introduced a universal primer binding site; the final cDNA contained a unique molecular identifier, enabling accurate counting of TCR cDNA molecules. First-strand cDNA for TCR alpha and beta chains was synthesized from specific primers in the conserved constant-segment region. To control for contamination, every cDNA library carried two barcodes: a SMART-Mk sample barcode plus Illumina barcodes. TruSeq adapter sequences along with Illumina sample barcodes were introduced in two successive PCR steps. TCR alpha and beta cDNA libraries were sequenced on the Illumina HiSeq platform with custom primers. On the study's bioinformatics: Unique molecular identifiers were extracted from raw reads with MiGEC, and CDR3 positions were determined with MiXCR. Recombination models were inferred per individual with the repgenHMM and IGoR tools using an EM algorithm. The analysis of shared clonotypes was done with the tcR package in R, with sharing normalized by the product of cloneset sizes. To study raw recombination free of thymic and clonal selection effects, out-of-frame nonproductive sequences were analyzed. TCRdb's own reprocessing of the public reads used fastp at Q25 and MiXCR and kept productive beta chains. Identical CDR3 protein sequences are pooled into one entry, listed with their most common genes and DNA. The V and J calls follow TCRdb's processing rather than the paper's. Recorded for this sample are 550,000 to 700,000 distinct CDR3 sequences; 21% of them occurred a single time. In total, the top ten clones hold approximately 4.5% of the sample.

All donors were healthy Caucasians. The twin cohort consisted of three pairs of female monozygotic twins, all aged 18 to 29 years. Peripheral blood mononuclear cells were the source from which RNA for the TCR libraries was isolated. The investigation overall reported the following: In beta out-of-frame sequences, excess twin sharing was weaker, because having fewer shared sequences lowered the signal-to-noise ratio. Zero-insertion analyses could be partly confounded by invariant T cells such as MAIT and iNKT, though diverse VJ usage argued against such confounding for most clonotypes. Fewer insertions were carried by abundant cord blood beta clonotypes; a weaker similar trend was observed in young adult naive repertoires, while no such trend was observed in memory repertoires. Out-of-frame TCR alpha sharing in monozygotic twins was systematically underestimated by recombination models, whereas sharing between unrelated individuals was in agreement with the recombination models. Because the same donors could not be followed over many years, the conclusions depended on cross-sectional statistical analysis. Compared with coincidental sharing between unrelated individuals, out-of-frame TCR alpha sequences shared between twins had an excess of sequences with low generation probability.

A further study also used this sample, focusing on T cells expressing NK-cell markers. As the second publication notes: In sorted CD3+CD56+NKG2C+, CD3+CD56+NKG2C- and CD3+CD56-NKG2C+ T-cell subsets from roughly 8 donors, TCR beta-chain repertoires were profiled. Seven of the eight sequenced donors were HCMV-seropositive and one was HCMV-seronegative. In several experiments an anti-gammadeltaTCR antibody was added to restrict sorting to alphabetaTCR-expressing T cells. In roughly six donors, the dominant CD3+CD56+NKG2C+ clonotypes ranked among the top 10 CD8+ clonotypes, making up roughly 1.0-8% of CD8+ T cells. Those dominant clonotypes were again the most abundant among CD3+CD56-NKG2C+ cells in four donors, at roughly 28.3-65%. Whether the expanded NKG2C-expressing T cell clones were specific for HCMV antigens remained unclear. The eight sequenced donors were randomly selected healthy volunteers, three men and five women. To determine HCMV serostatus, a commercial ELISA kit was used to detect HCMV-specific IgG in serum. For five to seven donors, unsorted PBMC were also used to sequence bulk peripheral blood T-cell repertoires. MIGEC was used to demultiplex reads and group reads by UMI, and MiTCR was used to assemble and quantify clonotypes. To exclude erroneous sequences, any TCR cDNA sequence not supported by at least two reads was discarded. Downstream repertoire analysis used the tcR package, and clonotypes were matched across fractions by CDR3 nucleotide sequence plus V segment. VDJmatch was used to annotate antigen specificity against VDJdb, with one amino acid substitution in CDR3 allowed.

The specimen sequenced was PBMCs. This receptor was identified in a woman under 30 in good health.

At the DNA level, the sequence is TGTGCCAGCAGCCCGAGACAGGGGACCACTGAAGCTTTCTTT. It specifies CASSPRQGTTEAFF. Here the chain combines TRBV7-9 and TRBJ1-1; 8 of the junction bases match TRBD1. Via the germline V gene (reference sequence), CDR1 is SEHNR and CDR2 FQNEAQ. At the junction V is shortened by 5 bases and J by 4 bases; bases outside the gene matches: 6. From the cysteine through the phenylalanine, the CDR3 covers 14 amino acids. CDR3 DNA only is kept here, 42 bases in frame from base 1.